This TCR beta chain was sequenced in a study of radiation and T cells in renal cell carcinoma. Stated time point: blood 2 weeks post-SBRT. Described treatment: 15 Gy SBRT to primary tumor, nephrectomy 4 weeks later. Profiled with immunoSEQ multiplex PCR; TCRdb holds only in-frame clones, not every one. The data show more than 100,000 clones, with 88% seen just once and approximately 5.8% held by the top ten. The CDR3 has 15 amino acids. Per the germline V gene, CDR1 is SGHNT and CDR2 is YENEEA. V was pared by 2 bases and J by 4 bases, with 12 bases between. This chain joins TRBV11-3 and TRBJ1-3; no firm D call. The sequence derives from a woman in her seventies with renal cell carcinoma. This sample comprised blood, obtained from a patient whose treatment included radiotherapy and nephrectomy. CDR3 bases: TGTGCCAGCAGCTTACGGTCGGGTCCGGGAAACACCATATATTTT. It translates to CASSLRSGPGNTIYF.